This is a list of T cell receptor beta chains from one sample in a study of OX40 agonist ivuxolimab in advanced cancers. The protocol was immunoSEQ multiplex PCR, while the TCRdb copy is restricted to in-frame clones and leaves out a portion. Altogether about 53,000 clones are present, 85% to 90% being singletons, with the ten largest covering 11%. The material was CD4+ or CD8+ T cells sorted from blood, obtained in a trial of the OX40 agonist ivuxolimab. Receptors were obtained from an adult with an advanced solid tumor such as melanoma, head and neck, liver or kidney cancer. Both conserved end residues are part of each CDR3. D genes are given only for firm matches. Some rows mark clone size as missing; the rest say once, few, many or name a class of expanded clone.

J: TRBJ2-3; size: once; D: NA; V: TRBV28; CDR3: CASSLVARTDTQYF; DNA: TGTGCCAGCAGTTTGGTTGCACGCACAGATACGCAGTATTTT
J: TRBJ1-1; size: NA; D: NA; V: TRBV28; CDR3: CASHPWDPGRIAEAFF; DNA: TGTGCCAGCCACCCCTGGGACCCTGGGCGAATCGCTGAAGCTTTCTTT
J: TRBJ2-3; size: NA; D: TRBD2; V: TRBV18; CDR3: CASSQPGLAGSSTDTQYF; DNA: TGTGCCAGCTCACAACCGGGACTAGCGGGCTCTAGCACAGATACGCAGTATTTT
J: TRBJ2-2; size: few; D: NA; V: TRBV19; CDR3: CASSPTENTGELFF; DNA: TGTGCCAGTAGCCCGACAGAGAACACCGGGGAGCTGTTTTTT
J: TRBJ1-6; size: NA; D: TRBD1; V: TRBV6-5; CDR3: CASSRDRSNSPLHF; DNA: TGTGCCAGCAGTCGGGACAGAAGTAATTCACCCCTCCACTTT
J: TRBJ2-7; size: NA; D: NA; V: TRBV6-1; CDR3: CASSPTGSSYEQYF; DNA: TGTGCCAGCAGCCCTACAGGGAGTTCCTACGAGCAGTACTTC
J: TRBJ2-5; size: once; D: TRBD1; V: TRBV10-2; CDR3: CASSVGDRGRETQYF; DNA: TGCGCCAGCAGTGTTGGGGACAGGGGGCGAGAGACCCAGTACTTC
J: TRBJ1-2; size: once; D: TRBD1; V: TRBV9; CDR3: CASSTRGQGAGGYTF; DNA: TGTGCCAGCAGCACGCGAGGACAGGGGGCCGGAGGCTACACCTTC
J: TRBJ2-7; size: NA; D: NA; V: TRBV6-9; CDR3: CASIDLGGTHEQYF; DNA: TGTGCCAGCATTGACCTAGGAGGGACCCACGAGCAGTACTTC
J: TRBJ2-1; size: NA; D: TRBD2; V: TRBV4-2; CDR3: CASSQGGGPYNEQFF; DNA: TGTGCCAGCAGCCAAGGCGGGGGGCCCTACAATGAGCAGTTCTTC
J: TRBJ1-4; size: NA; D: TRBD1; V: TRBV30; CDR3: CAWSTTRQGAAEKLFF; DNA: TGTGCCTGGAGTACTACGCGACAGGGGGCGGCGGAAAAACTGTTTTTT
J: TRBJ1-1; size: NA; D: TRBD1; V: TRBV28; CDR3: CASSQDRVGKKNTEAFF; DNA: TGTGCCAGCAGTCAGGACAGGGTGGGGAAGAAGAACACTGAAGCTTTCTTT
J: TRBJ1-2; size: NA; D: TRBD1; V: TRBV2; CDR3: CASSATGVDGYTF; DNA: TGTGCCAGCAGCGCAACAGGGGTCGATGGCTACACCTTC
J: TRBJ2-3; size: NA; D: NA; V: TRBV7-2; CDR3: CASTPGGQSDTQYF; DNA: TGTGCCAGCACCCCAGGGGGGCAGTCAGATACGCAGTATTTT
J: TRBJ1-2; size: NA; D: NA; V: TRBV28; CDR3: CASSFAQAYGYTF; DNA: TGTGCCAGCAGTTTTGCACAGGCCTATGGCTACACCTTC
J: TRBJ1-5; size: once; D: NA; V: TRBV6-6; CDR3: CASSLGSVRLAQHF; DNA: TGTGCCAGCAGCTTAGGGAGCGTGAGGTTGGCCCAGCATTTT
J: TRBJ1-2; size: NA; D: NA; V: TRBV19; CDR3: CASSIDNQGYGYTF; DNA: TGTGCCAGTAGTATAGATAACCAGGGCTATGGCTACACCTTC
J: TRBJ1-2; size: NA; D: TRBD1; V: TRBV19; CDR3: CASSRQGSYGYTF; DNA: TGTGCCAGTAGTAGACAGGGTTCCTATGGCTACACCTTC
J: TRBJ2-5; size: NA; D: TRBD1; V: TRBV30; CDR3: CAWRSGQGGGQETQYF; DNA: TGTGCCTGGAGGTCCGGACAGGGGGGGGGTCAAGAGACCCAGTACTTC
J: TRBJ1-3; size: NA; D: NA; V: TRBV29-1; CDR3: CSATGFGNTIYF; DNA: TGCAGCGCCACAGGGTTCGGAAACACCATATATTTT
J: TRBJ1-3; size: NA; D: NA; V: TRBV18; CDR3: CASSPRTAPGNTIYF; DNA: TGTGCCAGCTCACCAAGGACTGCCCCTGGAAACACCATATATTTT
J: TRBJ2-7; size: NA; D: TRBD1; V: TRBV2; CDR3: CASSELEGTEVPYEQYF; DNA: TGTGCCAGCAGTGAACTGGAAGGGACAGAGGTCCCCTACGAGCAGTACTTC
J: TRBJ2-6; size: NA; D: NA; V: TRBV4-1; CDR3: CASSQRTVPNSGANVLTF; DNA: TGCGCCAGCAGCCAAAGGACTGTTCCAAACTCTGGGGCCAACGTCCTGACTTTC
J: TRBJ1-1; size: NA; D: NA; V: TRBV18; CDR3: CASSPVLVLAGNTEAFF; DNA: TGTGCCAGCTCACCGGTCCTCGTCCTGGCAGGGAACACTGAAGCTTTCTTT
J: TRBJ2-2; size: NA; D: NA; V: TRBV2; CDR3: CASSGIANTGELFF; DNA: TGTGCCAGCAGTGGAATTGCGAACACCGGGGAGCTGTTTTTT
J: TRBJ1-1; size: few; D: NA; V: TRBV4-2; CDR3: CASSQDPLLNTEAFF; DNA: TGTGCCAGCAGCCAAGATCCCCTCTTGAACACTGAAGCTTTCTTT
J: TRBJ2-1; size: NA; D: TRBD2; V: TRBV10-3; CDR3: CAITPGSGGQNEQFF; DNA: TGTGCCATCACCCCCGGGAGCGGGGGGCAGAATGAGCAGTTCTTC
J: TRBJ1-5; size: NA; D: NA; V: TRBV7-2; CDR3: CASSLAGVNQPQHF; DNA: TGTGCCAGCAGCTTAGCAGGGGTCAATCAGCCCCAGCATTTT
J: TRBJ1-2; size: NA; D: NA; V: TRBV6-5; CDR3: CASSYSPQFYGYTF; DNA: TGTGCCAGCAGTTACTCGCCGCAGTTCTATGGCTACACCTTC
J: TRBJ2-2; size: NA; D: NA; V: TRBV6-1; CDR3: CASSRVETGELFF; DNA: TGTGCCAGCAGCAGGGTGGAGACCGGGGAGCTGTTTTTT
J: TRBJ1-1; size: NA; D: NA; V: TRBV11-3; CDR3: CASSPKLGGTNTEAFF; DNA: TGTGCCAGCAGCCCTAAGCTGGGAGGGACGAACACTGAAGCTTTCTTT
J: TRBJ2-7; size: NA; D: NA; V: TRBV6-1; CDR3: CASRQEGLWDEQYF; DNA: TGTGCCAGCAGGCAAGAGGGTCTGTGGGACGAGCAGTACTTC
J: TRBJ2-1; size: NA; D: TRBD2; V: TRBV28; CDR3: CASAETSGIYNEQFF; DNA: TGTGCCAGCGCCGAGACTAGCGGAATCTACAATGAGCAGTTCTTC
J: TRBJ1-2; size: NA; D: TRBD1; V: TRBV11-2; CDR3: CASSQGAGGYTF; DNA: TGTGCCAGCAGCCAGGGGGCGGGTGGCTACACCTTC
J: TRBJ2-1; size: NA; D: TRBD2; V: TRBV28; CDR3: CASSRASGVYNEQFF; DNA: TGTGCCAGCAGTCGTGCTAGCGGGGTGTACAATGAGCAGTTCTTC
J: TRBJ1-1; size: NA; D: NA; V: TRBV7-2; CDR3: CASSLALTGGTEAFF; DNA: TGTGCCAGCAGCTTAGCTCTTACGGGGGGAACTGAAGCTTTCTTT
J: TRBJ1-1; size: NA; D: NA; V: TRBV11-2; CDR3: CASSWGRNTEAFF; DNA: TGTGCCAGCAGCTGGGGACGGAACACTGAAGCTTTCTTT
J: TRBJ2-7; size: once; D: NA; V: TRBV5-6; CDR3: CASSLGVREEYF; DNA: TGTGCCAGCAGCTTGGGGGTGAGGGAGGAGTACTTC
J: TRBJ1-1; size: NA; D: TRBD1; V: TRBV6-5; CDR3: CASRRDRAPTEAFF; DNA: TGTGCCAGCAGACGGGACAGGGCCCCCACTGAAGCTTTCTTT
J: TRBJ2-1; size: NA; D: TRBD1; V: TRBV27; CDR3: CASSPGQGRAYNEQFF; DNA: TGTGCCAGCAGCCCAGGACAGGGTCGGGCCTACAATGAGCAGTTCTTC
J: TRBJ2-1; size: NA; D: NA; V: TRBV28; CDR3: CASRRDSYEQFF; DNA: TGTGCCAGCCGGAGGGACAGCTATGAGCAGTTCTTC
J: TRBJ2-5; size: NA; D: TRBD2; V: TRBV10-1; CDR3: CASSEGLAGEGLKTQYF; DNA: TGCGCCAGCAGTGAGGGGTTAGCGGGAGAGGGTTTGAAGACCCAGTACTTC
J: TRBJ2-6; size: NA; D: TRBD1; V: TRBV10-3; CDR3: CASRDSSSGANVLTF; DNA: TGTGCCTCCAGGGACAGCTCCTCTGGGGCCAACGTCCTGACTTTC
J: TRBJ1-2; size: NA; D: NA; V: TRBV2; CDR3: CASIPSVYYGYTF; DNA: TGTGCCAGCATCCCATCGGTCTACTATGGCTACACCTTC
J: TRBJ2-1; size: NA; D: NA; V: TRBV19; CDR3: CASSISYSYNEQFF; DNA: TGTGCCAGTAGTATTAGCTACTCCTACAATGAGCAGTTCTTC
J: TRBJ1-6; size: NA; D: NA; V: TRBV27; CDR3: CASRPTGSPNSPLHF; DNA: TGTGCCAGCAGACCTACAGGGAGCCCTAATTCACCCCTCCACTTT
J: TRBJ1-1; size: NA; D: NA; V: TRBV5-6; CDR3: CASSLIPGGGATEAFF; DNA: TGTGCCAGCAGCTTGATTCCTGGCGGAGGGGCCACTGAAGCTTTCTTT
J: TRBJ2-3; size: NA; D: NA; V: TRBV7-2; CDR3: CASSWGGGGAQYF; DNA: TGTGCCAGCAGCTGGGGAGGCGGTGGGGCGCAGTATTTT
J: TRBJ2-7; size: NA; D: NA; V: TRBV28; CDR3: CASSPGYLASYEQYF; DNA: TGTGCCAGCAGTCCGGGATACCTAGCGTCTTACGAGCAGTACTTC
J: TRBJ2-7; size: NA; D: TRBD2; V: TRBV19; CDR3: CATGTSYEQYF; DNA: TGTGCCACCGGGACTAGCTACGAGCAGTACTTC
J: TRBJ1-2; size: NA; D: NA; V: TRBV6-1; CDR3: CASSEAVTDYGYTF; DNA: TGTGCCAGCAGTGAAGCGGTGACAGACTATGGCTACACCTTC
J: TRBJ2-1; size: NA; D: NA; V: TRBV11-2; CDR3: CASSLVGGYNEQFF; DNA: TGTGCCAGCAGCTTAGTTGGCGGATACAATGAGCAGTTCTTC
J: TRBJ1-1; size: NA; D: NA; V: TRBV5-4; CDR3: CASSLDGMNTEAFF; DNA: TGTGCCAGCAGCTTGGACGGAATGAACACTGAAGCTTTCTTT
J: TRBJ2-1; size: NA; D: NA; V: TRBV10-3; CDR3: CAISDRPGDEQFF; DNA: TGTGCCATCAGTGACAGGCCAGGGGATGAGCAGTTCTTC
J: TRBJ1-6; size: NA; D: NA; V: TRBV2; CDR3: CASRPFYNSPLHF; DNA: TGTGCCAGCAGACCCTTCTATAATTCACCCCTCCACTTT
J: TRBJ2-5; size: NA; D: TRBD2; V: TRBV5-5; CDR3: CASSLLAGGHQETQYF; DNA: TGTGCCAGCAGCTTGCTAGCGGGAGGCCACCAAGAGACCCAGTACTTC
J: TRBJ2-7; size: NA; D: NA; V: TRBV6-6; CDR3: CASSYSMSYEQYF; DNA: TGTGCCAGCAGTTACTCGATGAGCTACGAGCAGTACTTC
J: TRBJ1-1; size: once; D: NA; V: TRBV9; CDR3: CASSVVDFFTEAFF; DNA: TGTGCCAGCAGCGTAGTAGACTTCTTCACTGAAGCTTTCTTT
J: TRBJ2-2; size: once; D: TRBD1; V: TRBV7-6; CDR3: CASSLLSGGNTGELFF; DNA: TGTGCCAGCAGCTTACTGTCAGGGGGCAACACCGGGGAGCTGTTTTTT